The present TCR beta chain was sequenced within a study of T cell changes during pregnancy in multiple sclerosis. The method was immunoSEQ multiplex PCR; TCRdb's version includes in-frame clones alone and lacks a portion of them. Of roughly 97,000 clones listed, 90% were seen once; the top ten hold under 0.85%. This CDR3 is 15 amino acids long. V was pared by 6 bases and J by 1 base, with 3 bases of the junction left unmatched. CDR1 is MNHEY, CDR2 SVGAGI, per germline. This TCR was recovered from a female donor in good health, enrolled as a control in a pregnancy study. Source: peripheral blood, taken in the second trimester of pregnancy. V is TRBV6-5 and J is TRBJ2-2; TRBD2 matches 9 bases. The CDR3 reads CASREREENTGELFF. The CDR3 DNA sequence: TGTGCCAGCAGGGAGCGGGAGGAGAACACCGGGGAGCTGTTTTTT.